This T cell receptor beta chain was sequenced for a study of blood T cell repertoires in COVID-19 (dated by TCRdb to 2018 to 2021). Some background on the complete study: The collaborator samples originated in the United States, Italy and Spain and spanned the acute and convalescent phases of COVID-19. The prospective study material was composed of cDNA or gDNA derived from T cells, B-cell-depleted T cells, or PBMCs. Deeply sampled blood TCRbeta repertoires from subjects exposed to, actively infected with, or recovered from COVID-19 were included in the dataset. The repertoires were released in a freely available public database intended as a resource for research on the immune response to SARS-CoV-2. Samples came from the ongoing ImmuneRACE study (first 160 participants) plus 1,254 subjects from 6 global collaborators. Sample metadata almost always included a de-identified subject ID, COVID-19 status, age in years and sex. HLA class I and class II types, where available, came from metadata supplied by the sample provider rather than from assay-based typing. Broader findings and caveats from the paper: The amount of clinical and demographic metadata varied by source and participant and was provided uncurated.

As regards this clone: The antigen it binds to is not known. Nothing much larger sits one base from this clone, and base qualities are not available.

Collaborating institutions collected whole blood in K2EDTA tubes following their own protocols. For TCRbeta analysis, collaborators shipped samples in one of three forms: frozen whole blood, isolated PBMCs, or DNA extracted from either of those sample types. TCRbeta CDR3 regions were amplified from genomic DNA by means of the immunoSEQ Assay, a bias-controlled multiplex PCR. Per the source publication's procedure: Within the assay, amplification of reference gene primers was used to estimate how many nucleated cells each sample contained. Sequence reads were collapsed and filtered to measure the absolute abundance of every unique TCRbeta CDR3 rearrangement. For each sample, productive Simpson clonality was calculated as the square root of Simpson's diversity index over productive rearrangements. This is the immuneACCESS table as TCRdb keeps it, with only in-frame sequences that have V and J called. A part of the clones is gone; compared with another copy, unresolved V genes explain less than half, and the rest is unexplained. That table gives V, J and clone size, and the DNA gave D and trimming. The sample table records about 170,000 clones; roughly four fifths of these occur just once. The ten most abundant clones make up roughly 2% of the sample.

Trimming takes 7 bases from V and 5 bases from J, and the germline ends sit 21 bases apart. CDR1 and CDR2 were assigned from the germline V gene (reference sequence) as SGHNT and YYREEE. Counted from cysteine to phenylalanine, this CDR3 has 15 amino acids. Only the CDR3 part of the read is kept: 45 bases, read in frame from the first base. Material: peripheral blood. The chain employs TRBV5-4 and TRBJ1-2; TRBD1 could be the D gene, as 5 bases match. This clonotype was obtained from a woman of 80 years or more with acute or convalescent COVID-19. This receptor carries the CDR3 CASRGGTRGRYGYTF. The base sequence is TGTGCCAGCCGGGGGGGGACCCGAGGGAGGTATGGCTACACCTTC. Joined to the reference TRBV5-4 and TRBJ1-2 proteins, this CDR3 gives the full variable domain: ETGVTQSPTHLIKTRGQQVTLRCSSQSGHNTVSWYQQALGQGPQFIFQYYREEENGRGNFPPRFSGLQFPNYSSELNVNALELDDSALYLCASRGGTRGRYGYTFGSGTRLTVV.